This T cell receptor (beta chain) appears in the sequencing data of a study of T cell responses to AZD1222 COVID-19 vaccine. General study points: Donors in the cohort were predominantly white British and more often female, and clonal diversity was possibly underestimated.

This table comes from immunoSEQ multiplex PCR, and its TCRdb copy is limited to in-frame clones, with some not included. The sample lists 95,000 to 150,000 clones; just under 90% were seen once. Germline CDR1 reads MDHEN; CDR2 reads SYDVKM. This CDR3 has 13 residues. V lost 7 bases, J lost 7 bases, and 14 bases lay in between. A word on this clone: Its antigen is unknown.

This sample comprised peripheral blood, obtained on day 0 of AZD1222 vaccination. The receptor was derived from an adult in good health. The rearrangement links TRBV28 to TRBJ2-1; no clear D gene. CDR3 in DNA: TGTGCCAGCACCCTCCTTCGTGGGAATGAGCAGTTCTTC. Protein: CASTLLRGNEQFF.